Given below is one T cell receptor (beta chain) in context. The clone's antigen remains unknown. No clone much larger than this one lies a single base away; base qualities are absent. The sequencer was an Illumina HiSeq 2500. Quantitative 5'-RACE with molecular barcodes was the method used to prepare the TCR beta libraries. The original pipeline was this. A new computational method based on a probabilistic model of VDJ rearrangement was used to identify disease-linked TCR variants. TCRdb reworked the public reads: Q25 trimming with fastp, MiXCR clone assembly, productive beta chains retained. Identical CDR3 protein sequences are pooled into one entry, listed with their most common genes and DNA. In this record, the V and J calls reflect TCRdb's handling and not the investigators' own analysis. The sample yields more than 300,000 distinct CDR3 sequences; 8% were counted once. The ten biggest clones cover roughly 15% of the sample.

Relative to germline, V is 2 bases shorter and J is 8 bases shorter, with 10 bases between their ends. The cysteine opens and the phenylalanine closes a CDR3 of 12 amino acids. Left in the record is the CDR3 DNA by itself, 36 bases read in frame from the first base. According to the germline V gene, CDR1 reads SGHRS and CDR2 reads YFSETQ. These data are taken from a study of CD8 T cells in ankylosing spondylitis (dated 2017 in TCRdb). In terms of the full investigation: T cell receptor beta repertoires were profiled in healthy donors and ankylosing spondylitis patients so that disease-linked TCR variants could be found. In total, the full study cohort was made up of roughly 100 healthy donors and 25 to 30 ankylosing spondylitis patients. Peripheral blood was sampled, and synovial fluid was additionally collected from ankylosing spondylitis patients. Paper-wide results and their limitations: The disease-linked clones were reported to be significantly enriched in matched synovial fluid samples from ankylosing spondylitis patients. Some motif variants were previously reported in synovial fluid and blood of reactive arthritis patients, suggesting common disease-initiation mechanisms. Blood from ankylosing spondylitis patients appeared to be characterized by a TCR beta motif made up of seven or eight highly homologous amino acid variants. The disease-linked clones showed a CD8+ phenotype and occurred at relatively low frequencies in peripheral blood.

The clonotype was recovered from a male donor with ankylosing spondylitis. Sample: blood, either unsorted or a sorted T cell fraction (not recorded which). This chain is built from TRBV5-1 and TRBJ1-1, and perhaps TRBD1 as D gene, on 6 matching bases. The nucleotide sequence reads as follows: TGCGCCAGCAGCTTTGGACAGACCGAAGCTTTCTTT. Its translation reads: CASSFGQTEAFF.